The rows below give T cell receptor beta chains drawn from one sample of a study of Ad26.COV2.S vaccination and SARS-CoV-2 variants. Profiled with immunoSEQ multiplex PCR; TCRdb holds only in-frame clones, not every one. Of some 250,000 clones detected, 70% to 90% appear once; the ten largest clones hold about 11%. Here the sequenced sample was peripheral blood, taken in a trial of Ad26.COV2.S vaccine versus placebo. Receptors were obtained from a person between 18 and 59 years old who received the Ad26.COV2.S COVID-19 vaccine or a placebo. Both conserved end residues are part of each CDR3. The D gene is left open where the match is weak. Part of the rows lack a size; the others show once, few, many or a class for expanded clones.

TRBV9,NA,NA,TRBJ2-2,TGTGCCAGCAGCGTTGCTACCGGGGAGCTGTTTTTT,CASSVATGELFF
TRBV5-1,NA,NA,TRBJ2-7,TGCGCCAGCAGCTTGGCCCCGGCTAGTCCTAAGCAGTACTTC,CASSLAPASPKQYF
TRBV30,once,TRBD2,TRBJ2-7,TGTGCCTGGAATCCCTCACGGGTCCGGGGGGAGGGTCTGGCGAAGCAGTACTTC,CAWNPSRVRGEGLAKQYF
TRBV6-5,NA,NA,TRBJ1-1,TGTGCCAGCAGCTTAGGACCGAACACTGAAGCTTTCTTT,CASSLGPNTEAFF
TRBV6-5,NA,TRBD2,TRBJ2-3,TGTGCCAGCAGTTCTCCCCGAGCGGGAGGCACAGATACGCAGTATTTT,CASSSPRAGGTDTQYF
TRBV3-1/TRBV3-2,NA,NA,TRBJ1-2,TGTGCCAGCAGCCAGGGGAGGGGGGCGTTCGATTCTAACTATGGCTACACCTTC,CASSQGRGAFDSNYGYTF
TRBV6-5,NA,NA,TRBJ1-1,TGTGCCAGTCTCACTTTGGGGGCACACACTGAAGCTTTCTTT,CASLTLGAHTEAFF
TRBV5-1,NA,TRBD2,TRBJ2-7,TGCGCCAGCAGCAACAGGACTAGCGGGAGCTCCTACGAGCAGTACTTC,CASSNRTSGSSYEQYF
TRBV5-1,NA,TRBD1,TRBJ2-1,TGCGCCAGCAGCTTCGACAGGGGGAGGGGGAATGAGCAGTTCTTC,CASSFDRGRGNEQFF
TRBV7-2,NA,NA,TRBJ1-2,TGTGCCAGCAGCTTTGCGGCGCAGGGCAACTATGGCTACACCTTC,CASSFAAQGNYGYTF
TRBV5-1,NA,TRBD2,TRBJ2-7,TGCGCCAGCAGCTTGGATGGGGGGGTGACTAAAGACGAGCAGTACTTC,CASSLDGGVTKDEQYF
TRBV19,few,NA,TRBJ2-2,TGTGCCAGTACCGCATGGCGGGGCCCCGGGGAGCTGTTTTTT,CASTAWRGPGELFF
TRBV19,once,NA,TRBJ2-7,TGTGCCAGTACCCCTGGAATCTACTCCTACGAGCAGTACTTC,CASTPGIYSYEQYF
TRBV10-3,NA,TRBD1,TRBJ2-3,TGTGCCATCAGCTCGACCGGGACAGGGGTAGCAGATACGCAGTATTTT,CAISSTGTGVADTQYF
TRBV2,NA,TRBD1,TRBJ1-1,TGTGCCAGCGGGACAGGGAACACTGAAGCTTTCTTT,CASGTGNTEAFF
TRBV29-1,NA,TRBD1,TRBJ1-1,TGCAGCGAGGACAGGGGGGTGGGTACTGAAGCTTTCTTT,CSEDRGVGTEAFF
TRBV19,NA,TRBD1,TRBJ2-2,TGTGCCAGTAGGGACAGGGCCAACACCGGGGAGCTGTTTTTT,CASRDRANTGELFF
TRBV6-1,once,NA,TRBJ1-1,TGTGCCAGCAGTGAAGCAGTGTGGGCTGGGACTGAAGCTTTCTTT,CASSEAVWAGTEAFF
TRBV7-9,NA,NA,TRBJ2-2,TGTGCCAGCAGCTTAGTAGCGTCCACCGGGGAGCTGTTTTTT,CASSLVASTGELFF
TRBV6-5,NA,TRBD1,TRBJ1-2,TGTGCCAGCAGTTCCGGGACAGCCTCTGGCTACACCTTC,CASSSGTASGYTF
TRBV10-3,NA,NA,TRBJ2-2,TGTGCCATCAGTCCCGGGGCGGTCAGGCCCGGGGAGCTGTTTTTT,CAISPGAVRPGELFF
TRBV28,NA,NA,TRBJ2-5,TGTGCCAGCAGGCCAAAAGGCGAGACCCAGTACTTC,CASRPKGETQYF
TRBV28,NA,NA,TRBJ2-7,TGTGCCAGCAGTTTATTAATGCAGGGGTCGCACGAGCAGTACTTC,CASSLLMQGSHEQYF
TRBV7-2,NA,NA,TRBJ2-7,TGTGCCAGCCATCCGGGGTCCTACGAGCAGTACTTC,CASHPGSYEQYF
TRBV6-6,NA,TRBD1,TRBJ2-4,TGTGCCAGCAGCCCCGGACAGGGTGACTCCAAAAACATTCAGTACTTC,CASSPGQGDSKNIQYF